This passage covers 13 T cell receptor beta chains from one sample sequenced in a study of T cell responses to AZD1222 COVID-19 vaccine. Only in-frame clones appear in the TCRdb table, and some are missing; sequencing was by immunoSEQ multiplex PCR. The sample shows more than 130,000 clones, about nine tenths of them seen only once. The starting material was peripheral blood, obtained on day 0 of AZD1222 vaccination. These receptors came from an adult in good health.

The chain carries TRBV5-1 and TRBJ2-5; 10 bases agree with TRBD2. V was pared by 4 bases and J by 1 base, with 13 bases of the junction left unmatched. CDR3 length: 18 amino acids. Germline-derived CDR1 and CDR2 are SGHRS and YFSETQ. DNA for the CDR3: TGCGCCAGCAGCGTGGGGGTAGGACTAGCGGAGACCCAAGAGACCCAGTACTTC. Amino acid sequence: CASSVGVGLAETQETQYF.

This CDR3 is CASSIGLAGGLYQETQYF. The DNA for the CDR3 is TGCGCCAGCAGCATCGGACTAGCGGGGGGGCTGTACCAAGAGACCCAGTACTTC. The chain has TRBV5-1 and TRBJ2-5, with 15 positions matching TRBD2. With V trimmed by 4 bases and J by 0 bases, 7 bases remained unmatched. This CDR3 spans 18 amino acids. Germline lookup yields CDR1 SGHRS and CDR2 YFSETQ.

This chain links TRBV18 with TRBJ1-4; D unclear. The CDR3 is 14 amino acids. Trimming removed 3 bases at V and 5 bases at J, with 10 bases between. CDR1 and CDR2 from the germline V gene are KGHSH and LQKENI. The DNA for the CDR3 is TGTGCCAGCTCACCTGTCGGAGAAAATGAAAAACTGTTTTTT. This gives the protein CASSPVGENEKLFF. Full variable domain (remainder filled in from reference TRBV18 and TRBJ1-4): NAGVMQNPRHLVRRRGQEARLRCSPMKGHSHVYWYRQLPEEGLKFMVYLQKENIIDESGMPKERFSAEFPKEGPSILRIQQVVRGDSAAYFCASSPVGENEKLFFGSGTQLSVL.

This sequence joins TRBV5-1 and TRBJ2-1, with D possibly TRBD2 on 5 matching bases. CDR1 SGHRS and CDR2 YFSETQ come from the germline V gene. The CDR3 totals 14 residues. V was trimmed by 4 bases and J by 7 bases, leaving 15 bases between them. CDR3 DNA: TGCGCCAGCAGCCTCCTGAGGAGGTCAAATGAGCAGTTCTTC. This translates into CASSLLRRSNEQFF.

This chain connects TRBV7-2 to TRBJ2-1, with 11 bases identical to TRBD2. Trimming at V came to 8 bases and at J to 6 bases, leaving 3 bases not matched to a gene. The CDR3 totals 13 residues. Germline CDR1 reads SGHTA; CDR2 reads FQGNSA. CDR3 in amino acids: CASGLAGLNEQFF. CDR3 bases: TGTGCCAGCGGACTAGCGGGCCTCAATGAGCAGTTCTTC.

The V and J genes are TRBV5-8 and TRBJ1-1; TRBD1 agrees at 10 bases. Looked up from germline, CDR1 is SGHTS and CDR2 is YDEGEE. The CDR3 runs to 15 residues. J was trimmed by 4 bases and V by 4 bases; bases with no gene match: 7. The CDR3 region is CASSPTGGSGTEAFF. The DNA of the CDR3 is TGTGCCAGCAGCCCGACAGGGGGCTCGGGCACTGAAGCTTTCTTT.

The chain links TRBV5-4 to TRBJ1-1, with a tentative D call TRBD1 (6 bases). With 3 bases removed from V and 5 bases from J, the gap between germline ends came to 11 bases. Germline CDR1 reads SGHNT; CDR2 reads YYREEE (reference sequence). The CDR3 is made up of 13 amino acids. For the CDR3, the DNA is TGTGCCAGCAGCTCGCAGGGGAGAACTGAAGCTTTCTTT. Translated, it gives CASSSQGRTEAFF.

V is TRBV6-5 and J is TRBJ2-5; D unclear. The germline V gene encodes CDR1 MNHEY and CDR2 SVGAGI. The germline V and J ends were trimmed by 1 base and 2 bases, with 14 bases remaining between them. The CDR3 is made up of 16 amino acids. In nucleotides, the CDR3 is TGTGCCAGCAGTTACTGGGCAGACGGTCAACAAGAGACCCAGTACTTC. Amino acids: CASSYWADGQQETQYF.

The V gene is TRBV18, the J gene TRBJ1-1, with D perhaps TRBD1 (5 bases). V dropped 2 bases and J dropped 3 bases, with 16 bases sitting between them. CDR1 is KGHSH and CDR2 is LQKENI in the germline V gene. The CDR3 covers 16 residues. The CDR3 protein is CASSPEWGSFYTEAFF. The CDR3 nucleotides are TGTGCCAGCTCACCAGAGTGGGGCAGCTTTTACACTGAAGCTTTCTTT.

The rearrangement joins TRBV18 to TRBJ1-1, with D possibly TRBD1 on 5 matching bases. Trimming left V 0 bases short and J 5 bases short, with 10 bases between. Germline V gene sequence: CDR1 KGHSH, CDR2 LQKENI. CDR3 length equals 14 residues. DNA of the CDR3: TGTGCCAGCTCACCACCCCGGGGGGGAACTGAAGCTTTCTTT. Its translation: CASSPPRGGTEAFF.

The V and J genes are TRBV30 and TRBJ2-2; D is perhaps TRBD1 (6 bases). This CDR3 spans 17 amino acids. V lost 3 bases and J lost 4, with 21 bases in between. The germline gives CDR1 GTSNPN, CDR2 SVGIG (reference sequence). CDR3 sequence reads: CAWRFTGPLDATGELFF. For the CDR3, the DNA is TGTGCCTGGAGATTCACAGGGCCCCTCGATGCCACCGGGGAGCTGTTTTTT.

The chain has TRBV4-3 and TRBJ2-3; 15 nucleotides align to TRBD2. This CDR3 comprises 20 residues. Looked up from germline, CDR1 is LGHNA and CDR2 is YSLEER. Trimming at V came to 2 bases and at J to 2 bases, leaving 11 bases not matched to a gene. CDR3 loop: CASSQLTGLAGGRSTDTQYF. DNA of the CDR3: TGCGCCAGCAGCCAACTAACCGGACTAGCGGGAGGGCGATCCACAGATACGCAGTATTTT.

The V and J genes are TRBV9 and TRBJ1-3; D might be TRBD1 (6 bases). V lost 3 bases to trimming and J lost 0 bases, with 7 bases between them. The CDR3 runs to 14 residues. CDR1 SGDLS and CDR2 YYNGEE come from the germline V gene. CDR3 protein: CASSETGSGNTIYF. CDR3 coding DNA: TGTGCCAGCAGCGAGACAGGCTCTGGAAACACCATATATTTT.